Shown below are 22 T cell receptor beta chains from a single sample sequenced in a study of cytomegalovirus exposure and HLA in healthy donors. The PCR ran on 60 Vbeta and 13 Jbeta primers. Profiled with immunoSEQ multiplex PCR; TCRdb holds only in-frame clones, not every one. The sample holds around 250,000 clones, 80% to 95% seen once. Sequenced material: PBMCs. Receptors originate from a girl aged 2-10 years in good health and CMV-seronegative.

The V gene is TRBV30, the J gene TRBJ1-2; D is possibly TRBD1 (5 bases). This CDR3 is 12 amino acids long. Germline CDR1 GTSNPN, CDR2 SVGIG (reference sequence). The V end lost 3 bases, the J end lost 13 bases, and 18 bases lay between the germline ends. CDR3 sequence: CAWSTGSVSFTF. CDR3 nucleotide sequence: TGTGCCTGGAGCACAGGTTCCGTTTCCTTCACCTTC.

The chain couples TRBV9 to TRBJ2-2, with 8 nucleotides matching TRBD2. CDR1 SGDLS and CDR2 YYNGEE come from the germline V gene. CDR3 length: 14 amino acids. The V gene end was trimmed by 3 bases and the J gene end by 4 bases; junction bases not matched to a gene: 2. The CDR3 bases are TGTGCCAGCAGCGGACTAGCGTCCACCGGGGAGCTGTTTTTT. It encodes CASSGLASTGELFF.

In its sample, this clone was seen once. The genes are TRBV7-9 and TRBJ2-5; tentative D call: TRBD1 (6 bases). Germline CDR1 is SEHNR and CDR2 is FQNEAQ (reference sequence). Deletions cut 7 bases from V and 5 bases from J, with 17 bases between. The CDR3 covers 14 residues. The CDR3 spells CASIGTLQGETQYF. The CDR3 nucleotides are TGTGCCAGCATCGGGACACTACAAGGGGAGACCCAGTACTTC.

The chain has TRBV27 and TRBJ2-3; 7 bases are shared with TRBD1. V lost 6 bases to trimming and J lost 2 bases; unmatched junction nucleotides: 14. The CDR3 has 17 residues. Germline assignment: CDR1 MNHEY and CDR2 SMNVEV (reference sequence). In nucleotides, the CDR3 is TGTGCCAGCAGCCCTGGGACAGTTCGGATTAACACAGATACGCAGTATTTT. Translating it yields CASSPGTVRINTDTQYF.

The chain uses TRBV6-1 and TRBJ1-2, with D unclear. Trimming took off 1 base at V and 4 bases at J, with 13 bases between the two ends. Germline-derived CDR1 and CDR2 are MNHNS and SASEGT. The CDR3 runs to 15 residues. Here the CDR3 reads CASSEGGKLAYGYTF. CDR3 bases: TGTGCCAGCAGTGAAGGAGGGAAGCTCGCCTATGGCTACACCTTC.

This chain joins TRBV7-9 and TRBJ1-4; D is undetermined. This CDR3 has 11 residues. Trimming cost V 5 bases and J 7 bases, with 5 bases left between them. The germline V gene encodes CDR1 SEHNR and CDR2 FQNEAQ (reference sequence). This chain's CDR3 is CASSPSEKLFF. The CDR3 nucleotides are TGTGCCAGCAGCCCCAGTGAAAAACTGTTTTTT.

The chain couples TRBV9 to TRBJ1-1; tentatively, D is TRBD1 (6 bases). V dropped 0 bases and J dropped 0 bases, with 12 bases sitting between them. Germline V gene sequence: CDR1 SGDLS, CDR2 YYNGEE. CDR3 length: 16 amino acids. CDR3 protein: CASSVDAGGLNTEAFF. In DNA, the CDR3 is TGTGCCAGCAGCGTAGACGCGGGGGGGCTGAACACTGAAGCTTTCTTT.

V usage is TRBV10-2 and J usage is TRBJ2-7, with 12 bases aligning to TRBD2. From germline, CDR1 is WSHSY and CDR2 SAAADI. The CDR3 is made up of 12 amino acids. V lost 8 bases and J lost 4; bases outside the gene matches: 0. This CDR3 reads CASGLAGYEQYF. The DNA for the CDR3 is TGCGCCAGCGGACTAGCGGGGTACGAGCAGTACTTC.

This chain joins TRBV5-4 and TRBJ2-1; 13 bases map to TRBD2. Germline CDR1 is SGHNT and CDR2 is YYREEE (reference sequence). J gave up 7 bases and V 2 bases, and 12 bases lay outside the gene matches. The CDR3 totals 18 residues. In DNA, the CDR3 is TGTGCCAGCAGCTTACCTGGACTAGCGGGGGTCACTGGGAATGAGCAGTTCTTC. The encoded protein is CASSLPGLAGVTGNEQFF.

CDR3 in amino acids: CASSGEGRLYNEQFF. The CDR3 nucleotides are TGTGCCAGCAGTGGGGAGGGCCGTCTTTACAATGAGCAGTTCTTC. The V and J genes are TRBV2 and TRBJ2-1; 7 bases fit TRBD2. The CDR3 sequence is 15 residues long. Trimming took 4 bases from V and 4 from J; bases not matched to a gene: 7. CDR1 SNHLY and CDR2 FYNNEI come from the germline V gene.

This rearrangement joins TRBV11-2 to TRBJ2-2; 8 bases map to TRBD2. Germline trimming cut 1 base from V and 1 base from J; bases unmatched to any gene: 5. The CDR3 consists of 17 residues. Germline CDR1 is SGHAT and CDR2 is FQNNGV. The CDR3 loop is CASSLVWAGGNTGELFF. The CDR3 bases are TGTGCCAGCAGCTTAGTGTGGGCGGGGGGGAACACCGGGGAGCTGTTTTTT.

The CDR3 DNA is TGCGCCAGCAGCTTGGGTGGGCCGGGAAACACCATATATTTT. Translating gives CASSLGGPGNTIYF. This chain uses TRBV5-1 with TRBJ1-3; D remains unclear. CDR3 length equals 14 residues. Between the trimmed V and J ends, which lost 0 bases and 4 bases, there was a span of 8 bases. Germline CDR1 reads SGHRS; CDR2 reads YFSETQ.

V gene TRBV2 combines with J gene TRBJ1-5; tentative D call: TRBD1 (6 bases). Between the trimmed V and J ends, which lost 2 bases and 1 base, there was a span of 18 bases. This CDR3 spans 18 amino acids. Germline V lookup: CDR1 SNHLY, CDR2 FYNNEI. The CDR3 DNA follows: TGTGCCAGCAGTGAATCCGCCGACAGGTTTCGGAGCAATCAGCCCCAGCATTTT. Protein product: CASSESADRFRSNQPQHF.

This clone showed up just once. The chain links TRBV5-6 to TRBJ1-1; the match to TRBD1 covers 9 bases. Germline CDR1 is SGHDT and CDR2 is YYEEEE. The V segment lost 3 bases and the J segment 4 bases; nucleotides outside the gene matches: 7. The CDR3 has 15 amino acids. CDR3 nucleotides: TGTGCCAGCAGCTCTCAACAGGGGGCGGTCACTGAAGCTTTCTTT. It yields the protein CASSSQQGAVTEAFF.

V gene TRBV30 combines with J gene TRBJ1-2; unclear D gene. The V gene's germline CDR1 is GTSNPN and CDR2 SVGIG (reference sequence). The V end lost 4 bases, the J end lost 8 bases, and 14 bases lay between the germline ends. CDR3 size: 12 residues. The DNA of the CDR3 is TGTGCCTGGAACCTGTCGGAGGGAGGCTACACCTTC. Its translation: CAWNLSEGGYTF.

Here the CDR3 reads CASMLDSFNTEAFF. CDR3 nucleotide sequence: TGTGCCAGTATGTTGGACAGCTTCAACACTGAAGCTTTCTTT. This chain links TRBV19 with TRBJ1-1; possibly TRBD1 for D (6 bases). The CDR3 totals 14 residues. Germline loops: CDR1 LNHDA, CDR2 SQIVND (reference sequence). V was trimmed by 7 bases and J by 2 bases, leaving 14 bases between them.

The rearrangement uses TRBV5-6 and TRBJ2-1; D gene unclear. This CDR3 is 15 amino acids long. V was shortened by 0 bases and J by 3 bases, with 10 bases between the two germline ends. Germline CDR1 reads SGHDT; CDR2 reads YYEEEE. The CDR3 loop reads CASSLVTLDYNEQFF. The CDR3 coding sequence is TGTGCCAGCAGCTTGGTTACTCTTGACTACAATGAGCAGTTCTTC.

The chain is built from TRBV15 and TRBJ2-1; TRBD2 aligns across 8 bases. Unmatched junction bases numbered 4, after V lost 2 bases and J lost 4 bases. CDR3 length equals 15 residues. Germline CDR1 and CDR2: LNHNV and YYDKDF (reference sequence). Here the CDR3 DNA reads TGTGCCACCAGCAGATCCGGGACTAGTTACAATGAGCAGTTCTTC. Protein sequence: CATSRSGTSYNEQFF.

V usage is TRBV6-6 and J usage is TRBJ2-5; D is undetermined. The CDR3 is 13 amino acids. V was cut by 2 bases and J by 0 bases, with 4 bases left in between. Per germline, CDR1 MNHNY and CDR2 SVGAGI (reference sequence). CDR3 loop: CASSYSHQETQYF. The DNA for the CDR3 is TGTGCCAGCAGTTACAGCCACCAAGAGACCCAGTACTTC.

The genes are TRBV19 and TRBJ2-7; possible D gene TRBD2, 6 bases. Germline lookup yields CDR1 LNHDA and CDR2 SQIVND (reference sequence). Between the trimmed V and J ends, which lost 11 bases and 2 bases, there was a span of 10 bases. CDR3 length: 11 amino acids. In DNA form, the CDR3 reads TGTGCCGCGGGGAACCCCTACGAGCAGTACTTC. The encoded protein is CAAGNPYEQYF.

J is TRBJ1-4 and V is TRBV4-2; D call uncertain. In germline, CDR1 is LGHNA, CDR2 YNFKEQ. The ends were cut back, 4 bases at V and 7 bases at J, with 22 bases in the middle. This CDR3 has 17 amino acids. Written as DNA, the CDR3 is TGTGCCAGCAGCCGCCGGCCTTGGCGGGGTCGCAGTGAAAAACTGTTTTTT. Translation: CASSRRPWRGRSEKLFF.

The chain carries TRBV29-1 and TRBJ2-1; 8 nucleotides line up with TRBD1. From germline, CDR1 is SQVTM and CDR2 ANQGSEA. After removal of 4 bases from V and 5 bases from J, the junction contained 1 base not matched to a gene. CDR3 size: 12 residues. CDR3 loop: CSVGQGHNEQFF. The CDR3 region has the DNA TGCAGCGTTGGACAGGGGCACAATGAGCAGTTCTTC.